Presented here are 28 T cell receptor beta chains from one specimen sequenced in a study of T cell responses to AZD1222 COVID-19 vaccine. Profiled with immunoSEQ multiplex PCR; TCRdb holds only in-frame clones, not every one. This sample has around 150,000 clones, with about nine tenths found just once. Here the sequenced sample was peripheral blood, taken 28 days after the second AZD1222 dose. The origin of the receptors is an adult who received the AZD1222 COVID-19 vaccine.

This clone was seen only a few times. The chain carries TRBV7-9 and TRBJ2-1; maybe TRBD2 (6 bases). Germline V lookup: CDR1 SEHNR, CDR2 FQNEAQ (reference sequence). V was pared by 1 base and J by 0 bases, with 13 bases between. The CDR3 loop spans 17 amino acids. The DNA for the CDR3 is TGTGCCAGCAGCTTAGGTAGCGGCCTAAGCTCCTACAATGAGCAGTTCTTC. Residues: CASSLGSGLSSYNEQFF.

The chain employs TRBV11-2 and TRBJ2-2; D is unclear. Trimming cost V 1 base and J 5 bases, with 2 bases left between them. This CDR3 comprises 12 residues. Germline CDR1 reads SGHAT; CDR2 reads FQNNGV. As DNA, the CDR3 is TGTGCCAGCAGCTTAGGAACCGGGGAGCTGTTTTTT. This encodes CASSLGTGELFF.

This clone was counted a single time. This chain links TRBV10-3 with TRBJ2-7, with 9 bases fitting TRBD1. The trim removed 3 bases at V and 4 bases at J, leaving 4 bases unmatched. Germline lookup yields CDR1 ENHRY and CDR2 SYGVKD. The CDR3 covers 14 residues. The CDR3 DNA reads TGTGCCATCAGTGAACTACAGGGGGCTTACGAGCAGTACTTC. Its protein is CAISELQGAYEQYF.

V is TRBV28 and J is TRBJ1-2; no firm D call. Trimming removed 5 bases from V and 0 bases from J, with 7 bases in between. The CDR3 runs to 13 residues. CDR1 and CDR2 from the germline V gene are MDHEN and SYDVKM. Written as DNA, the CDR3 is TGTGCCAGCAGTCCGCCAACTAACTATGGCTACACCTTC. This sequence encodes CASSPPTNYGYTF.

This chain joins TRBV10-3 and TRBJ1-1, with D unresolved. This CDR3 spans 14 amino acids. Trimming stripped 8 bases from V and 0 bases from J, with 13 bases between. The germline CDR1 and CDR2 sequences are ENHRY and SYGVKD. CDR3 coding DNA: TGTGCCATCCGAGCCCTATATTTGAACACTGAAGCTTTCTTT. This encodes CAIRALYLNTEAFF.

The rearrangement links TRBV28 to TRBJ1-5; maybe TRBD1 (5 bases). The CDR3 has 15 residues. CDR1 and CDR2 (germline): MDHEN, SYDVKM. V lost 3 bases and J lost 6, with 15 bases in between. The CDR3 nucleotides read TGTGCCAGCAGTTTCGTGACAGTGGGGGGTCAGCCCCAGCATTTT. Translated: CASSFVTVGGQPQHF.

The J gene is TRBJ1-5, the V gene TRBV2; 7 bases are a match to TRBD1. CDR1 and CDR2 from the germline V gene are SNHLY and FYNNEI. The CDR3 is 15 residues long. V was clipped by 2 bases and J by 4 bases; unmatched bases: 5. CDR3 nucleotide sequence: TGTGCCAGCAGTGAATCGCAGGGGGAGAATCAGCCCCAGCATTTT. Its protein is CASSESQGENQPQHF.

The J gene is TRBJ2-3, the V gene TRBV5-1; D is possibly TRBD1 (5 bases). There are 15 residues in the CDR3. Trimming shortened V by 4 bases and J by 9 bases, and 21 bases separated the two germline ends. Germline V CDR1 and CDR2: SGHRS, YFSETQ. The CDR3: CASSPGGATLGTQYF. DNA of the CDR3: TGCGCCAGCAGCCCTGGTGGGGCCACCCTGGGGACGCAGTATTTT.

This rearrangement joins TRBV5-4 to TRBJ1-6; 7 bases align to TRBD1. CDR1 SGHNT and CDR2 YYREEE come from the germline V gene (reference sequence). CDR3 length equals 15 residues. Losses at the gene ends were 0 bases for V and 7 bases for J; bases not matched to a gene: 4. CDR3 loop: CASSLAPGQNSPLHF. CDR3 DNA sequence: TGTGCCAGCAGCTTGGCCCCGGGACAGAATTCACCCCTCCACTTT.

V is TRBV6-5 and J is TRBJ1-3; TRBD1 matches 7 bases. V lost 5 bases and J lost 6; bases outside the gene matches: 10. The CDR3 is 15 amino acids. The V gene's germline CDR1 is MNHEY and CDR2 SVGAGI. For the CDR3, the DNA is TGTGCCAGCAGTAAACTACCGACAGGGAAAAACACCATATATTTT. It yields the protein CASSKLPTGKNTIYF.

This clone was seen a single time. V and J are TRBV5-1 and TRBJ2-7; 11 bases match TRBD2. The CDR3 runs to 16 residues. V trimming: 5 bases; J trimming: 1 base; junction bases outside the gene matches: 8. Germline CDR1 and CDR2: SGHRS and YFSETQ. CDR3 protein: CASSQTGTSGSYEQYF. CDR3 nucleotides: TGCGCCAGCAGTCAGACCGGGACTAGCGGTTCCTACGAGCAGTACTTC.

In this sample, this clone turned up once. The chain has TRBV5-4 and TRBJ1-2; perhaps TRBD1 as D (5 bases). V was trimmed by 3 bases and J by 3 bases, leaving 18 bases between them. This CDR3 comprises 16 residues. Per the germline V gene, CDR1 is SGHNT and CDR2 is YYREEE (reference sequence). The CDR3, as DNA: TGTGCCAGCAGCTCGCCCAGCCCCGGGGGTCACTATGGCTACACCTTC. Its translation: CASSSPSPGGHYGYTF. The variable domain in full, completed from reference TRBV5-4 and TRBJ1-2, reads ETGVTQSPTHLIKTRGQQVTLRCSSQSGHNTVSWYQQALGQGPQFIFQYYREEENGRGNFPPRFSGLQFPNYSSELNVNALELDDSALYLCASSSPSPGGHYGYTFGSGTRLTVV.

CDR3 residues: CASGRQSNEKLFF. CDR3 in DNA: TGTGCCAGTGGAAGGCAGTCTAATGAAAAACTGTTTTTT. This chain joins TRBV19 and TRBJ1-4; no clear D. The CDR3 is 13 amino acids. Germline lookup yields CDR1 LNHDA and CDR2 SQIVND (reference sequence). V was pared by 8 bases and J by 3 bases, with 10 bases between.

V gene TRBV19 combines with J gene TRBJ1-5; D is unclear. Trimming removed 3 bases from V and 7 bases from J, with 10 bases in between. Germline values: CDR1 LNHDA, CDR2 SQIVND (reference sequence). This CDR3 has 13 residues. The DNA of the CDR3 is TGTGCCAGTAGTATTCAGAATGACCAGCCCCAGCATTTT. As protein: CASSIQNDQPQHF. The variable domain in full, completed from reference TRBV19 and TRBJ1-5, reads DGGITQSPKYLFRKEGQNVTLSCEQNLNHDAMYWYRQDPGQGLRLIYYSQIVNDFQKGDIAEGYSVSREKKESFPLTVTSAQKNPTAFYLCASSIQNDQPQHFGDGTRLSIL.

This chain uses TRBV15 with TRBJ2-3; 7 nucleotides agree with TRBD2. Germline trimming cut 6 bases from V and 0 bases from J; bases unmatched to any gene: 9. Germline V gene sequence: CDR1 LNHNV, CDR2 YYDKDF (reference sequence). The CDR3 has 16 amino acids. The CDR3 coding sequence is TGTGCCACCAGGCCCGGCGGGAGCTCTAGCACAGATACGCAGTATTTT. It yields the protein CATRPGGSSSTDTQYF.

V gene TRBV28 combines with J gene TRBJ2-5; D is perhaps TRBD1 (5 bases). V was trimmed by 6 bases and J by 4 bases, leaving 21 bases between them. CDR1 is MDHEN, CDR2 SYDVKM, per germline. This CDR3 region has 16 residues. CDR3 in amino acids: CASRILRERYGETQYF. The CDR3 DNA reads TGTGCCAGCAGAATTCTCAGGGAAAGATATGGAGAGACCCAGTACTTC.

The V gene is TRBV7-9, the J gene TRBJ1-6; maybe TRBD1 (6 bases). Germline CDR1 reads SEHNR; CDR2 reads FQNEAQ (reference sequence). V gave up 5 bases and J gave up 10 bases, with 21 bases separating them. The CDR3 consists of 16 residues. CDR3 loop: CASSIEQGLMGSPLHF. The CDR3 region has the DNA TGTGCCAGCAGCATCGAACAGGGATTGATGGGGTCACCCCTCCACTTT. Supplemented by reference TRBV7-9 and TRBJ1-6, the full variable domain reads DTGVSQNPRHKITKRGQNVTFRCDPISEHNRLYWYRQTLGQGPEFLTYFQNEAQLEKSRLLSDRFSAERPKGSFSTLEIQRTEQGDSAMYLCASSIEQGLMGSPLHFGNGTRLTVT.

This clone was detected once. The chain has TRBV5-1 and TRBJ2-2, with 12 bases that match TRBD2. Germline V gene lookup returns CDR1 SGHRS and CDR2 YFSETQ. This CDR3 has 16 residues. Unmatched junction bases numbered 6, after V lost 2 bases and J lost 7 bases. CDR3 bases: TGCGCCAGCAGCTTCTCGACTAGCGGGGGAGTCGGGGAGCTGTTTTTT. Encoded protein: CASSFSTSGGVGELFF.

In its sample, this clone was seen a few times. The chain couples TRBV5-1 to TRBJ1-1; D remains ambiguous. Trimming pared 4 bases from V and 0 bases from J, leaving 7 bases between. CDR3 length: 13 amino acids. Germline loops: CDR1 SGHRS, CDR2 YFSETQ. CDR3 DNA sequence: TGCGCCAGCAGCCCCTTTATGAACACTGAAGCTTTCTTT. Translated: CASSPFMNTEAFF.

This clone was seen only a few times. This sequence joins TRBV18 and TRBJ2-5, with D possibly being TRBD2 (6 bases). The CDR3 is made up of 15 amino acids. Trimming took off 1 base at V and 5 bases at J, with 14 bases between the two ends. From germline, CDR1 is KGHSH and CDR2 LQKENI. This CDR3 reads CASSPRPGTSETQYF. The CDR3 nucleotides are TGTGCCAGCTCACCACGCCCAGGGACTTCGGAGACCCAGTACTTC.

CDR3: CASSLAVPTGGETQYF. The CDR3 nucleotides are TGTGCCAGCAGCTTAGCCGTACCGACAGGGGGGGAGACCCAGTACTTC. This chain joins TRBV7-6 and TRBJ2-5, with 9 bases aligning to TRBD1. The CDR3 spans 16 residues. J lost 5 bases, V lost 0 bases, and 7 bases had no gene match. Germline lookup yields CDR1 SGHVS and CDR2 FNYEAQ.

The chain employs TRBV7-2 and TRBJ1-2; 9 positions match TRBD1. V lost 6 bases, J lost 4 bases, and 15 bases stayed unmatched. The length of the CDR3 is 17 residues. The germline CDR1 and CDR2 sequences are SGHTA and FQGNSA. The CDR3 reads CASSSTYGTGRGYGYTF. The CDR3 nucleotides are TGTGCCAGCAGTTCTACTTACGGGACAGGGAGAGGCTATGGCTACACCTTC.

The chain links TRBV15 to TRBJ1-2; the D gene is possibly TRBD1 (6 bases). With 5 bases removed from V and 7 bases from J, the gap between germline ends came to 14 bases. The CDR3 spans 13 residues. Germline CDR1 is LNHNV and CDR2 is YYDKDF (reference sequence). The CDR3 protein is CATSPPARGGYTF. DNA of the CDR3: TGTGCCACCAGCCCTCCGGCCAGGGGTGGCTACACCTTC.

This chain joins TRBV5-4 and TRBJ1-6, with D perhaps matching TRBD1 (6 bases). CDR1 and CDR2 (germline): SGHNT, YYREEE (reference sequence). V lost 4 bases to trimming and J lost 7 bases, with 18 bases between them. The CDR3 has 16 amino acids. The CDR3 nucleotides read TGTGCCAGCAGCCGGGGGCAGGGCGAGGGGAATTCACCCCTCCACTTT. Translation gives CASSRGQGEGNSPLHF.

The V call is TRBV5-8, the J call TRBJ2-5; TRBD1 might be the D (6 bases). The CDR3 is 13 amino acids. Trimming removed 2 bases at V and 3 bases at J, with 8 bases between. Germline V lookup: CDR1 SGHTS, CDR2 YDEGEE. CDR3 region: CASSFRTEETQYF. The CDR3 region has the DNA TGTGCCAGCAGCTTTCGGACAGAAGAGACCCAGTACTTC.

This clone was seen only a few times. The chain carries TRBV2 and TRBJ1-1, with D possibly matching TRBD1 (6 bases). In germline, CDR1 is SNHLY, CDR2 FYNNEI. The CDR3 length is 14 residues. V lost 4 bases and J lost 0, with 9 bases in between. This chain's CDR3 is CASSGGQLNTEAFF. The CDR3 coding sequence is TGTGCCAGCAGTGGAGGACAGCTGAACACTGAAGCTTTCTTT.

This chain uses TRBV19 with TRBJ2-1; 8 bases are a match to TRBD2. The CDR3 spans 17 residues. V lost 5 bases and J lost 2; bases outside the gene matches: 11. Per germline, CDR1 LNHDA and CDR2 SQIVND (reference sequence). The CDR3 spells CASSRLAGPGPYNEQFF. The DNA for the CDR3 is TGTGCCAGTAGTCGCCTAGCGGGCCCGGGCCCCTACAATGAGCAGTTCTTC. Full variable domain (missing parts from reference TRBV19 and TRBJ2-1): DGGITQSPKYLFRKEGQNVTLSCEQNLNHDAMYWYRQDPGQGLRLIYYSQIVNDFQKGDIAEGYSVSREKKESFPLTVTSAQKNPTAFYLCASSRLAGPGPYNEQFFGPGTRLTVL.

The rearrangement joins TRBV3-1 (or the pseudogene TRBV3-2) to TRBJ1-2, with a tentative D call TRBD1 (6 bases). The CDR3 contains 15 residues. From germline, CDR1 is LGHDT and CDR2 YNNKEL (reference sequence). V lost 4 bases, J lost 4 bases, and 16 bases lay in between. CDR3 protein: CASSLQGRSSYGYTF. DNA of the CDR3: TGTGCCAGCAGCCTACAGGGTAGGTCCTCCTATGGCTACACCTTC.